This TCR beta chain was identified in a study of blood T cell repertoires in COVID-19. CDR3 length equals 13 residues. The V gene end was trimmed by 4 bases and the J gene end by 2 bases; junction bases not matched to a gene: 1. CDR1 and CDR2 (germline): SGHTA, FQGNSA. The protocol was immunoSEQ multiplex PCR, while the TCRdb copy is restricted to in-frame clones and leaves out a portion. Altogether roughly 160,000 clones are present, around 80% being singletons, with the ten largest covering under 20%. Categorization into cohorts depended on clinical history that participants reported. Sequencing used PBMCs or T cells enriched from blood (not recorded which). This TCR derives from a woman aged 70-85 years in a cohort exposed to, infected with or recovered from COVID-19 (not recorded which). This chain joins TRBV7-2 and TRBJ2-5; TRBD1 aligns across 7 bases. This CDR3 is CASSWGQQETQYF. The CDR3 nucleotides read TGTGCCAGCAGCTGGGGACAGCAAGAGACCCAGTACTTC. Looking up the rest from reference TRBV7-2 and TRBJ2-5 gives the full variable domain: GAGVSQSPSNKVTEKGKDVELRCDPISGHTALYWYRQSLGQGLEFLIYFQGNSAPDKSGLPSDRFSAERTGGSVSTLTIQRTQQEDSAVYLCASSWGQQETQYFGPGTRLLVL.